This T cell receptor (beta chain) derives from a study of regulatory T cells in long-lasting Graves disease. Study overall: Newly diagnosed Graves' patients had under 3 months of antithyroid drugs. General study points: There were preferences for TRBV28, TRBJ1-2 and TRBJ2-5 in persistent disease.

Time point given: newly diagnosed GD, antithyroid drugs for less than 3 months. Following extraction of RNA from PBMCs, that RNA was used to make the TCR library. This clonotype was seen repeatedly, ten times or more. What it binds is not known. Investigators prepared the TCR beta libraries by applying iRepertoire HTBI primers and Arm-PCR of CDR3 regions. Each CDR3 protein gets one entry after TCRdb re-called the multiplex PCR reads with MiXCR. The sample consists of 580,000 or so distinct CDR3 sequences, roughly a sixth of them appearing once. Germline CDR1 and CDR2: DFQATT and SNEGSKA (reference sequence). CDR3 size: 15 residues. Deletions cut 6 bases from V and 8 bases from J, with 23 bases between. The same data also contributed to another study, on T cells in Graves' hyperthyroidism and ophthalmopathy. That source reports: HTBI primers were the set used in a first-round RT-PCR of the TCR CDR3.

The sample consisted of peripheral blood mononuclear cells (PBMCs), taken at new diagnosis, from a patient treated with antithyroid drugs. The rearrangement uses TRBV20-1 and TRBJ2-1, with a possible D match to TRBD2 (6 bases). This receptor was obtained from a man between 18 and 35 years old with Graves disease. The CDR3 DNA sequence: TGCAGTGCACCCCAAGTGGGCGGGGTTGGTGATGAGCAGTTCTTC. It specifies CSAPQVGGVGDEQFF.